Following are 28 T cell receptor beta chains from one sample sequenced in a study of blood T cell repertoires in COVID-19 (dated by TCRdb to the early 2020s). Library prep was done by the immunoSEQ multiplex PCR assay. TCRdb's version of the immuneACCESS table is confined to in-frame rearrangements and falls short of the full clone set. An unresolved V gene accounts for under half of the shortfall where checked; the remainder is of unknown origin. The sample has 150,000 to 200,000 clones on record, less than 95% of them singletons. Jointly, the top ten make up 0.6% to 0.8% of the sample. The specimen was peripheral blood. Receptors originate from a man aged 25 to 45 with COVID-19, enrolled during active disease.

This sequence joins TRBV6-5 and TRBJ2-7, with a weak D call TRBD1 (5 bases). Germline V gene sequence: CDR1 MNHEY, CDR2 SVGAGI. Trimming took 2 bases from V and 0 from J, leaving 8 bases between them. The CDR3 consists of 14 residues. This CDR3 reads CASSYGALSYEQYF. As DNA, the CDR3 is TGTGCCAGCAGTTACGGGGCCCTCTCCTACGAGCAGTACTTC.

The chain has TRBV2 and TRBJ1-2; 7 bases match TRBD1. In germline, CDR1 is SNHLY, CDR2 FYNNEI. The CDR3 has 14 amino acids. V shed 6 bases, J shed 4 bases, and the junction held 8 bases outside the gene matches. DNA for the CDR3: TGTGCCAGCAGGGGACAGCCCGTTGCCTATGGCTACACCTTC. The encoded protein is CASRGQPVAYGYTF.

The chain couples TRBV24-1 to TRBJ2-5; TRBD2 agrees at 8 bases. This CDR3 is 15 amino acids long. J gave up 2 bases and V 5 bases, and 6 bases lay outside the gene matches. Germline CDR1 reads KGHDR; CDR2 reads SFDVKD. The DNA of the CDR3 is TGTGCCACCAGTGCTGCGGGGGGTACGCAAGAGACCCAGTACTTC. Residues: CATSAAGGTQETQYF.

The chain links TRBV11-2 to TRBJ1-4; 8 bases match TRBD1. The CDR3 extends over 15 amino acids. V lost 5 bases and J lost 6; bases outside the gene matches: 8. Germline CDR1 is SGHAT and CDR2 is FQNNGV. The CDR3 protein is CASSQGQGGYEKLFF. The CDR3 nucleotides are TGTGCCAGCAGCCAAGGACAGGGAGGCTATGAAAAACTGTTTTTT. The full variable domain, completed using reference TRBV11-2 and TRBJ1-4, is EAGVAQSPRYKIIEKRQSVAFWCNPISGHATLYWYQQILGQGPKLLIQFQNNGVVDDSQLPKDRFSAERLKGVDSTLKIQPAKLEDSAVYLCASSQGQGGYEKLFFGSGTQLSVL.

The chain is built from TRBV28 and TRBJ1-4; no clear D. V gave up 6 bases and J gave up 3 bases, with 8 bases separating them. This CDR3 region has 13 residues. Germline CDR1 MDHEN, CDR2 SYDVKM. The CDR3 DNA reads as TGTGCCAGCAGCTGGGCCGCTAATGAAAAACTGTTTTTT. Protein sequence: CASSWAANEKLFF. The full variable domain, in which reference TRBV28 and TRBJ1-4 provide the parts outside the CDR3, is DVKVTQSSRYLVKRTGEKVFLECVQDMDHENMFWYRQDPGLGLRLIYFSYDVKMKEKGDIPEGYSVSREKKERFSLILESASTNQTSMYLCASSWAANEKLFFGSGTQLSVL.

The V call is TRBV5-1, the J call TRBJ1-4, with a tentative D call TRBD1 (5 bases). Trimming took off 4 bases at V and 5 bases at J, with 24 bases between the two ends. The length of the CDR3 is 18 residues. CDR1 and CDR2 from the germline V gene are SGHRS and YFSETQ. Here the CDR3 reads CASSPLNPWPGKNEKLFF. The CDR3 DNA sequence: TGCGCCAGCAGCCCGCTGAACCCCTGGCCAGGGAAGAATGAAAAACTGTTTTTT.

The chain joins TRBV11-2 to TRBJ2-2, with D tentatively TRBD1 (5 bases). V gave up 1 base and J gave up 3 bases, with 12 bases separating them. CDR1 and CDR2 from the germline V gene are SGHAT and FQNNGV. This CDR3 region has 16 residues. Here the CDR3 reads CASSLGQGGYTGELFF. CDR3 DNA sequence: TGTGCCAGCAGCTTAGGTCAGGGTGGTTACACCGGGGAGCTGTTTTTT.

The V gene is TRBV4-2, the J gene TRBJ1-6; no firm D call. The CDR3 spans 17 residues. V was cut by 0 bases and J by 9 bases, with 18 bases left in between. Germline V gene sequence: CDR1 LGHNA, CDR2 YNFKEQ. CDR3 DNA sequence: TGTGCCAGCAGCCAAGAGGGAGCCAGAGAGAGGATTTCACCCCTCCACTTT. Residues: CASSQEGARERISPLHF.

V and J are TRBV7-9 and TRBJ1-2, with 10 nucleotides matching TRBD1. The CDR3 is 16 amino acids. V gave up 5 bases and J gave up 2 bases; unmatched junction bases: 8. Looked up from germline, CDR1 is SEHNR and CDR2 is FQNEAQ (reference sequence). The CDR3: CASSRTGGLTNYGYTF. The CDR3 DNA reads as TGTGCCAGCAGCCGGACAGGGGGTCTCACGAACTATGGCTACACCTTC.

V and J are TRBV19 and TRBJ1-3; 12 bases line up with TRBD1. CDR3 size: 17 residues. Germline V CDR1 and CDR2: LNHDA, SQIVND (reference sequence). J was trimmed by 0 bases and V by 7 bases; bases with no gene match: 7. CDR3 loop: CASKGGTGGFSGNTIYF. Here the CDR3 DNA reads TGTGCCAGTAAGGGGGGGACAGGGGGCTTCTCTGGAAACACCATATATTTT.

This clone appeared a single time. The genes are TRBV5-1 and TRBJ2-3, with TRBD1 identical over 8 bases. Trimming took 4 bases from V and 6 from J; bases not matched to a gene: 13. The CDR3 is made up of 16 amino acids. CDR1 and CDR2 from the germline V gene are SGHRS and YFSETQ. CDR3 protein: CASSGQGEGWADTQYF. For the CDR3, the DNA is TGCGCCAGCAGCGGACAGGGTGAGGGTTGGGCGGATACGCAGTATTTT. The full variable domain, rest sourced from reference TRBV5-1 and TRBJ2-3, is KAGVTQTPRYLIKTRGQQVTLSCSPISGHRSVSWYQQTPGQGLQFLFEYFSETQRNKGNFPGRFSGRQFSNSRSEMNVSTLELGDSALYLCASSGQGEGWADTQYFGPGTRLTVL.

The chain is built from TRBV19 and TRBJ1-2; a possible D gene is TRBD1 (5 bases). Deletions cut 0 bases from V and 8 bases from J, with 13 bases between. The CDR3 totals 14 residues. Germline V gene lookup returns CDR1 LNHDA and CDR2 SQIVND (reference sequence). The CDR3, as DNA: TGTGCCAGTAGTATAGATGCGGGACGGGTCGGCTACACCTTC. Amino acids: CASSIDAGRVGYTF.

CDR3 region: CASSSRQGGLKETQYF. Here the CDR3 DNA reads TGTGCCAGCAGCTCCCGACAGGGCGGGTTGAAAGAGACCCAGTACTTC. The chain links TRBV5-4 to TRBJ2-5; 7 positions agree with TRBD1. The V gene's germline CDR1 is SGHNT and CDR2 YYREEE (reference sequence). Trimming cost V 3 bases and J 3 bases; bases outside gene matches: 11. This CDR3 has 16 amino acids. Looking up the rest from reference TRBV5-4 and TRBJ2-5 gives the full variable domain: ETGVTQSPTHLIKTRGQQVTLRCSSQSGHNTVSWYQQALGQGPQFIFQYYREEENGRGNFPPRFSGLQFPNYSSELNVNALELDDSALYLCASSSRQGGLKETQYFGPGTRLLVL.

The V call is TRBV7-6, the J call TRBJ2-1; 8 nucleotides align to TRBD2. Unmatched junction bases numbered 6, after V lost 5 bases and J lost 9 bases. The germline gives CDR1 SGHVS, CDR2 FNYEAQ. The CDR3 totals 13 residues. CDR3 sequence: CASSAGLGLEQFF. The CDR3 region has the DNA TGTGCCAGCAGCGCGGGACTAGGACTTGAGCAGTTCTTC.

The gene calls are TRBV6-2 or TRBV6-3 and TRBJ2-2; 9 nucleotides align to TRBD2. CDR1 is MNHEY, CDR2 SVGEGT, per germline. Germline trimming cut 4 bases from V and 2 bases from J; bases unmatched to any gene: 17. The CDR3 runs 20 residues. In nucleotides, the CDR3 is TGTGCCAGCAGTTCTATACTACAGACTAGCGGATATTCAAACACCGGGGAGCTGTTTTTT. Translating gives CASSSILQTSGYSNTGELFF.

This clone was counted a single time. The V gene is TRBV13, the J gene TRBJ1-1; no clear D. This CDR3 has 15 residues. Germline values: CDR1 PRHDT, CDR2 FYEKMQ (reference sequence). V was shortened by 5 bases and J by 4 bases, with 17 bases between the two germline ends. CDR3 region: CASSPIGGFTTEAFF. The CDR3 DNA reads TGTGCCAGCAGCCCAATCGGCGGGTTTACCACTGAAGCTTTCTTT.

This rearrangement joins TRBV24-1 to TRBJ2-5; 9 nucleotides agree with TRBD2. Germline-derived CDR1 and CDR2 are KGHDR and SFDVKD. The CDR3 runs 17 residues. Trimming took 3 bases from V and 3 from J; bases not matched to a gene: 10. CDR3 coding DNA: TGTGCCACCAGTGATCGGACGGGGTCTAGCGGGAAAGAGACCCAGTACTTC. Translating it yields CATSDRTGSSGKETQYF.

The J gene is TRBJ1-1, the V gene TRBV11-2, with a tentative D call TRBD1 (5 bases). This CDR3 comprises 15 residues. Trimming left V 3 bases short and J 5 bases short, with 16 bases between. Germline V gene data show CDR1 as SGHAT and CDR2 as FQNNGV. CDR3 amino acids: CASSFLWQGRTEAFF. The CDR3 DNA follows: TGTGCCAGCAGCTTCCTGTGGCAGGGCAGAACTGAAGCTTTCTTT.

This clone was found once. V is TRBV6-5 and J is TRBJ1-6; 7 bases are shared with TRBD1. Germline trimming cut 8 bases from V and 6 bases from J; bases unmatched to any gene: 7. This CDR3 contains 14 residues. CDR1 and CDR2 (germline): MNHEY, SVGAGI. CDR3 amino acids: CASGGGQVNSPLHF. The CDR3 nucleotides are TGTGCCAGCGGGGGAGGACAGGTTAATTCACCCCTCCACTTT.

This chain uses TRBV18 with TRBJ2-5; D gene ambiguous. Germline CDR1 is KGHSH and CDR2 is LQKENI. CDR3 length: 12 amino acids. V lost 3 bases and J lost 2, with 4 bases in between. As DNA, the CDR3 is TGTGCCAGCTCACCTAAACAAGAGACCCAGTACTTC. Encoded protein: CASSPKQETQYF.

The chain employs TRBV7-9 and TRBJ2-1; D is possibly TRBD1 (6 bases). The CDR3 totals 13 residues. Trimming stripped 9 bases from V and 6 bases from J, with 15 bases between. The germline CDR1 and CDR2 sequences are SEHNR and FQNEAQ (reference sequence). The CDR3, as DNA: TGTGCCAGTTCCCAGGGGATGGGCAATGAGCAGTTCTTC. Translation: CASSQGMGNEQFF.

This CDR3 is CASNGQGNSPLHF. CDR3 nucleotide sequence: TGTGCCAGCAACGGACAGGGCAATTCACCCCTCCACTTT. The chain links TRBV25-1 to TRBJ1-6; 8 nucleotides align to TRBD1. Trimming cost V 7 bases and J 7 bases; bases outside gene matches: 3. The CDR3 runs to 13 residues. Germline assignment: CDR1 MGHDK and CDR2 SYGVNS.

V usage is TRBV18 and J usage is TRBJ1-4; TRBD1 matches at 7 bases. V shed 3 bases, J shed 1 base, and the junction held 5 bases outside the gene matches. Germline assignment: CDR1 KGHSH and CDR2 LQKENI. This CDR3 is 16 amino acids long. The CDR3 is CASSPTSGGTNEKLFF. CDR3 DNA: TGTGCCAGCTCACCGACTTCAGGGGGAACTAATGAAAAACTGTTTTTT.

The chain recombines TRBV3-1 (or the pseudogene TRBV3-2) with TRBJ1-4, with D possibly TRBD1 on 6 matching bases. The CDR3 runs to 18 residues. Trimming shortened V by 5 bases and J by 0 bases, and 19 bases separated the two germline ends. Germline lookup yields CDR1 LGHDT and CDR2 YNNKEL (reference sequence). CDR3 amino acids: CASSSGADDHATNEKLFF. CDR3 nucleotide sequence: TGTGCCAGCAGCTCAGGGGCCGATGATCATGCAACTAATGAAAAACTGTTTTTT.

This clone has just a few counts. V usage is TRBV6-5 and J usage is TRBJ1-2, with TRBD1 matching 7 bases. J gave up 5 bases and V 6 bases, and 9 bases lay outside the gene matches. Germline-derived CDR1 and CDR2 are MNHEY and SVGAGI. The CDR3 loop spans 14 amino acids. The CDR3 nucleotides are TGTGCCAGCAGCTACGACAGGGCACCTTATGGCTACACCTTC. Protein sequence: CASSYDRAPYGYTF.

The J gene is TRBJ1-5, the V gene TRBV7-9; 7 bases map to TRBD1. CDR1 and CDR2 from the germline V gene are SEHNR and FQNEAQ (reference sequence). The ends lost 2 bases at V and 0 bases at J; junction bases unmatched: 4. The CDR3 spans 16 residues. CDR3 nucleotide sequence: TGTGCCAGCAGCTTATCAGGGGGAGGTAGCAATCAGCCCCAGCATTTT. It encodes CASSLSGGGSNQPQHF.

Comment on this clone: A read error may produce the germline difference seen at one junction end. This sequence joins TRBV18 and TRBJ1-2; 10 bases align to TRBD1. This CDR3 region has 18 residues. CDR1 and CDR2 (germline): KGHSH, LQKENI. DNA for the CDR3: TGTGCCACCCAACCGACAGGGGGCGCGCGGTCTCTCCCTGGCGGCTATACCTTC. Its translation is CATQPTGGARSLPGGYTF. The whole variable domain, filled in from reference TRBV18 and TRBJ1-2, reads NAGVMQNPRHLVRRRGQEARLRCSPMKGHSHVYWYRQLPEEGLKFMVYLQKENIIDESGMPKERFSAEFPKEGPSILRIQQVVRGDSAAYFCATQPTGGARSLPGGYTFGSGTRLTVV.

The chain combines TRBV5-4 with TRBJ2-3, with 10 bases that match TRBD2. After removal of 2 bases from V and 5 bases from J, the junction contained 5 bases not matched to a gene. This CDR3 spans 15 amino acids. Germline lookup yields CDR1 SGHNT and CDR2 YYREEE (reference sequence). CDR3 region: CASSLAGGPIDTQYF. DNA for the CDR3: TGTGCCAGCAGCTTAGCGGGGGGGCCGATAGATACGCAGTATTTT.